One and the same sample provided the 20 T cell receptor beta chains below, sequenced in a study of T-cell memory formation after mild COVID-19. From the 5' RACE reads, TCRdb called clonotypes with MiXCR, one entry per CDR3 protein. The repertoire has roughly 600,000 distinct CDR3 sequences, roughly 18% of them found once; the top ten carry 12%. The material sequenced was PBMCs or a T cell subset sorted from them (not recorded which). The origin of the receptors is an adult woman who had mild COVID-19 (a few samples of this study predate the infection). Cell type and time point are not known.

The chain couples TRBV11-2 to TRBJ2-3; D not certain. Germline-derived CDR1 and CDR2 are SGHAT and FQNNGV. This CDR3 is built from 16 residues. The ends were cut back, 5 bases at V and 1 base at J, with 16 bases in the middle. This chain's CDR3 is CASSPAVPGGTDTQYF. CDR3 DNA: TGTGCCAGCAGCCCCGCAGTCCCCGGAGGCACAGATACGCAGTATTTT.

The V and J genes are TRBV5-6 and TRBJ2-3; 9 positions match TRBD2. The CDR3 runs 19 residues. The germline gives CDR1 SGHDT, CDR2 YYEEEE. Trimming cost V 0 bases and J 3 bases; bases outside gene matches: 14. The DNA for the CDR3 is TGTGCCAGCAGCTTGGATAGGGTTGGTAGCGGGGGACATACAGATACGCAGTATTTT. It yields the protein CASSLDRVGSGGHTDTQYF.

This clonotype was seen more than once but under ten times. This chain uses TRBV20-1 with TRBJ2-7; D unresolved. V was cut by 4 bases and J by 3 bases, with 13 bases left in between. CDR3 length: 13 amino acids. The germline CDR1 and CDR2 sequences are DFQATT and SNEGSKA (reference sequence). CDR3 sequence: CSATGGVRYEQYF. CDR3 in DNA: TGCAGTGCTACGGGCGGCGTTCGCTACGAGCAGTACTTC.

This clonotype was observed a few times. The chain links TRBV25-1 to TRBJ2-1; D remains unclear. V lost 3 bases to trimming and J lost 6 bases, with 6 bases between them. CDR1 is MGHDK, CDR2 SYGVNS, per germline. This CDR3 contains 12 residues. This CDR3 reads CASSDWGNEQFF. CDR3 in DNA: TGTGCCAGCAGTGATTGGGGCAATGAGCAGTTCTTC.

This clonotype appeared a few times. V usage is TRBV9 and J usage is TRBJ2-1, with 11 bases that match TRBD2. The V and J ends lost 0 bases and 8 bases, in that order; junction bases with no gene match: 7. The CDR3 sequence is 16 residues long. The germline V gene encodes CDR1 SGDLS and CDR2 YYNGEE. For the CDR3, the DNA is TGTGCCAGCAGCGTAGCCCGACTAGCGGGGCTACATGAGCAGTTCTTC. Translating gives CASSVARLAGLHEQFF.

CDR3 loop: CATSTGPSDEQYF. CDR3 in DNA: TGTGCCACCAGCACAGGGCCCTCTGACGAGCAGTACTTC. The genes are TRBV15 and TRBJ2-7, with a possible D match to TRBD1 (5 bases). The CDR3 has 13 amino acids. CDR1 is LNHNV, CDR2 YYDKDF, per germline (reference sequence). The ends were cut back, 4 bases at V and 5 bases at J, with 12 bases in the middle.

The rearrangement links TRBV5-5 to TRBJ2-1; D call uncertain. Trimming removed 0 bases from V and 8 bases from J, with 9 bases in between. This CDR3 contains 13 residues. Per germline, CDR1 SGHKS and CDR2 YYEKEE (reference sequence). The CDR3 region is CASSLAISDEQFF. CDR3 bases: TGTGCCAGCAGCTTGGCGATTTCCGATGAGCAGTTCTTC.

V usage is TRBV12-3 or TRBV12-4 and J usage is TRBJ2-2, with D perhaps matching TRBD2 (7 bases). This CDR3 has 14 residues. Trimming took 5 bases from V and 7 from J, leaving 14 bases between them. The CDR3 nucleotides are TGTGCCAGCAGTGGGTCCGGGGGGCGCGGGGAGCTGTTTTTT. Its translation is CASSGSGGRGELFF.

V usage is TRBV18 and J usage is TRBJ2-5; unclear D gene. Germline V lookup: CDR1 KGHSH, CDR2 LQKENI. V dropped 3 bases and J dropped 0 bases, with 8 bases sitting between them. This CDR3 spans 14 amino acids. In DNA, the CDR3 is TGTGCCAGCTCACCTACATTGTACCAAGAGACCCAGTACTTC. It is translated as CASSPTLYQETQYF.

This clonotype was seen at least ten times. The rearrangement uses TRBV7-8 and TRBJ2-1; 14 bases map to TRBD2. The ends lost 4 bases at V and 6 bases at J; junction bases unmatched: 5. Germline V gene lookup returns CDR1 SGHVS and CDR2 FQNEAQ. This CDR3 has 16 amino acids. The CDR3 loop is CASSSGLAGGLNEQFF. CDR3 coding DNA: TGTGCCAGCAGCTCCGGACTAGCGGGGGGACTCAATGAGCAGTTCTTC.

This clonotype has only a few counts. The chain recombines TRBV5-5 with TRBJ2-7; D call uncertain. The CDR3 has 16 amino acids. V was clipped by 0 bases and J by 5 bases, with 18 bases between them. Per germline, CDR1 SGHKS and CDR2 YYEKEE (reference sequence). The CDR3 loop reads CASSLDLHPSSDEQYF. CDR3 in DNA: TGTGCCAGCAGCTTGGACTTGCATCCTTCTTCCGACGAGCAGTACTTC.

The gene calls are TRBV6-1 and TRBJ2-7; the match to TRBD1 covers 8 bases. This CDR3 has 15 amino acids. CDR1 and CDR2 from the germline V gene are MNHNS and SASEGT. V shed 2 bases and J 3 bases; nucleotides not matched to a gene: 6. CDR3 DNA sequence: TGTGCCAGCAGTGAATACGACAGGGGACACTACGAGCAGTACTTC. Amino acids: CASSEYDRGHYEQYF.

The chain has TRBV15 and TRBJ2-1; D call uncertain. The V and J ends lost 0 bases and 6 bases respectively, with 12 bases between them. Germline CDR1 LNHNV, CDR2 YYDKDF (reference sequence). This CDR3 region has 15 residues. The DNA of the CDR3 is TGTGCCACCAGCAGAGAGGGGTCGGTAGCCAATGAGCAGTTCTTC. Its protein product is CATSREGSVANEQFF.

The J gene is TRBJ1-1, the V gene TRBV12-3 or TRBV12-4; TRBD1 matches 7 bases. The CDR3 is made up of 15 amino acids. V lost 7 bases to trimming and J lost 1 base; unmatched junction nucleotides: 9. The CDR3 protein is CASTLDRVRNTEAFF. The CDR3, as DNA: TGTGCCAGCACCCTAGACAGGGTACGGAACACTGAAGCTTTCTTT.

In its sample, this clonotype was seen a few times. The CDR3 sequence: CASSDGQGGDIQYF. The CDR3 bases are TGTGCCAGCAGCGATGGACAGGGAGGTGACATTCAGTACTTC. The genes are TRBV2 and TRBJ2-4, with 8 bases that match TRBD1. The CDR3 loop spans 14 amino acids. V shed 6 bases and J 8 bases; nucleotides not matched to a gene: 9. Germline-derived CDR1 and CDR2 are SNHLY and FYNNEI.

J is TRBJ2-7 and V is TRBV4-1; D is possibly TRBD1 (6 bases). The CDR3 is made up of 16 amino acids. The V end lost 4 bases, the J end lost 4 bases, and 20 bases lay between the germline ends. Germline assignment: CDR1 MGHRA and CDR2 YSYEKL. The CDR3 protein is CASSPPGHKRGYEQYF. The CDR3 DNA sequence: TGCGCCAGCAGCCCACCGGGACACAAAAGGGGATACGAGCAGTACTTC.

The chain employs TRBV6-6 and TRBJ2-7, with TRBD2 matching over 9 bases. The V segment lost 5 bases and the J segment 2 bases; nucleotides outside the gene matches: 4. The CDR3 runs 14 residues. Germline CDR1 is MNHNY and CDR2 is SVGAGI (reference sequence). The CDR3 coding sequence is TGTGCCAGCAGTCCTAGCGGGACTACCTACGAGCAGTACTTC. Translating gives CASSPSGTTYEQYF.

This clonotype turned up a few times. The chain combines TRBV7-9 with TRBJ2-6; the match to TRBD1 covers 8 bases. The junction had 7 bases not matched to a gene; V was cut back by 0 bases and J by 0 bases. The CDR3 has 19 residues. CDR1 and CDR2 from the germline V gene are SEHNR and FQNEAQ (reference sequence). The CDR3 coding sequence is TGTGCCAGCAGCTTAGCGCCTGGCAGGGGGCCCTCTGGGGCCAACGTCCTGACTTTC. Amino acids: CASSLAPGRGPSGANVLTF.

This clonotype appeared many times. The chain employs TRBV2 and TRBJ2-7, with 8 bases lining up with TRBD1. The ends lost 6 bases at V and 2 bases at J; junction bases unmatched: 6. The CDR3 spans 14 residues. Looked up from germline, CDR1 is SNHLY and CDR2 is FYNNEI. The CDR3 protein is CASSGGQGAYEQYF. CDR3 nucleotides: TGTGCCAGCAGCGGCGGACAGGGAGCCTACGAGCAGTACTTC. The full variable domain, with the rest looked up from reference TRBV2 and TRBJ2-7, is EPEVTQTPSHQVTQMGQEVILRCVPISNHLYFYWYRQILGQKVEFLVSFYNNEISEKSEIFDDQFSVERPDGSNFTLKIRSTKLEDSAMYFCASSGGQGAYEQYFGPGTRLTVT.

This chain connects TRBV7-2 to TRBJ1-1; D not resolved. V lost 3 bases and J lost 3, with 11 bases in between. Germline CDR1 SGHTA, CDR2 FQGNSA. The CDR3 length is 14 residues. The CDR3 DNA follows: TGTGCCAGCAGCTTCCAACAGCGGGACACTGAAGCTTTCTTT. Translating gives CASSFQQRDTEAFF.